These 26 T cell receptor beta chains came from one sample sequenced in a study of OX40 agonist ivuxolimab in advanced cancers. Some clones are missing from TCRdb's copy, which holds only in-frame ones; the method was immunoSEQ multiplex PCR. Among some 64,000 clones listed, around 90% were seen once. This specimen consisted of CD4+ or CD8+ T cells sorted from blood, obtained in a trial of the OX40 agonist ivuxolimab. Receptor source: an adult with an advanced solid tumor such as melanoma, head and neck, liver or kidney cancer.

The V gene is TRBV6-5, the J gene TRBJ1-6; 8 positions agree with TRBD1. Germline assignment: CDR1 MNHEY and CDR2 SVGAGI. The J segment lost 10 bases and the V segment lost 6 bases, leaving 8 bases of the junction unmatched. The CDR3 is 14 amino acids. As DNA, the CDR3 is TGTGCCAGCAGCTCCGACAGGGGAGGCTCACCCCTCCACTTT. Translating gives CASSSDRGGSPLHF.

This chain joins TRBV7-6 and TRBJ1-5; 8 nucleotides line up with TRBD1. This CDR3 has 13 residues. Germline V lookup: CDR1 SGHVS, CDR2 FNYEAQ. V was pared by 7 bases and J by 3 bases, with 2 bases of the junction left unmatched. In DNA, the CDR3 is TGTGCCAGCACCCAGGGGGCCAATCAGCCCCAGCATTTT. This codes for CASTQGANQPQHF.

A single count supports this clone. J is TRBJ2-7 and V is TRBV27; TRBD1 might be the D (5 bases). The CDR3 totals 15 residues. Trimming cost V 6 bases and J 0 bases, with 15 bases left between them. Germline V gives CDR1 MNHEY, CDR2 SMNVEV (reference sequence). CDR3 in amino acids: CASRSPGYPSYEQYF. The CDR3 DNA sequence: TGTGCCAGCAGATCACCAGGGTATCCCTCCTACGAGCAGTACTTC.

This rearrangement joins TRBV7-9 to TRBJ1-2; D is possibly TRBD1 (6 bases). Germline V CDR1 and CDR2: SEHNR, FQNEAQ (reference sequence). V was shortened by 2 bases and J by 5 bases, with 12 bases between the two germline ends. The CDR3 is 14 residues long. CDR3 sequence reads: CASSLSGDNYGYTF. The CDR3 DNA follows: TGTGCCAGCAGCTTATCTGGGGACAATTATGGCTACACCTTC.

The rearrangement links TRBV5-4 to TRBJ2-5; 10 bases map to TRBD2. CDR1 and CDR2 from the germline V gene are SGHNT and YYREEE (reference sequence). Losses at the gene ends were 4 bases for V and 5 bases for J; bases not matched to a gene: 8. This CDR3 is 15 amino acids long. CDR3 region: CASSRGTSASETQYF. In nucleotides, the CDR3 is TGTGCCAGCAGCCGCGGGACTAGCGCCTCTGAGACCCAGTACTTC.

This clone occurred a few times. This chain uses TRBV19 with TRBJ2-2; 9 bases match TRBD1. The trim removed 7 bases at V and 5 bases at J, leaving 5 bases unmatched. Germline V CDR1 and CDR2: LNHDA, SQIVND (reference sequence). This CDR3 contains 14 residues. CDR3 residues: CASKGQGGTGELFF. The CDR3 nucleotides are TGTGCCAGTAAGGGACAGGGTGGAACCGGGGAGCTGTTTTTT.

The chain carries TRBV20-1 and TRBJ2-1; possible D gene TRBD2, 5 bases. The CDR3 length is 11 residues. Germline loops: CDR1 DFQATT, CDR2 SNEGSKA (reference sequence). Trimming took off 0 bases at V and 9 bases at J, with 6 bases between the two ends. DNA of the CDR3: TGCAGTGCTAGAGATGGAGGTGAGCAGTTCTTC. Translating gives CSARDGGEQFF.

V gene TRBV9 combines with J gene TRBJ2-1; 9 bases are a match to TRBD2. The CDR3 totals 15 residues. Trimming removed 4 bases from V and 0 bases from J; junction bases left unmatched: 2. CDR1 is SGDLS, CDR2 YYNGEE, per germline. CDR3 loop: CASSLSGGSYNEQFF. The CDR3 DNA reads as TGTGCCAGCAGCCTTAGCGGGGGCTCCTACAATGAGCAGTTCTTC. Drawing the rest from reference TRBV9 and TRBJ2-1, the complete variable domain is DSGVTQTPKHLITATGQRVTLRCSPRSGDLSVYWYQQSLDQGLQFLIQYYNGEERAKGNILERFSAQQFPDLHSELNLSSLELGDSALYFCASSLSGGSYNEQFFGPGTRLTVL.

V usage is TRBV7-8 and J usage is TRBJ2-2, with D hard to call. CDR1 is SGHVS, CDR2 FQNEAQ, per germline. V was trimmed by 3 bases and J by 1 base, leaving 12 bases between them. The CDR3 loop spans 16 amino acids. CDR3 region: CASSLPPTLNTGELFF. Here the CDR3 DNA reads TGTGCCAGCAGCTTGCCCCCGACACTGAACACCGGGGAGCTGTTTTTT.

The V and J genes are TRBV4-1 and TRBJ1-5; D unclear. Germline V gene data show CDR1 as MGHRA and CDR2 as YSYEKL. CDR3 length: 17 amino acids. The V end lost 3 bases, the J end lost 0 bases, and 15 bases lay between the germline ends. As DNA, the CDR3 is TGCGCCAGCAGCCATCAAACGACCCACAATAGCAATCAGCCCCAGCATTTT. This encodes CASSHQTTHNSNQPQHF.

V is TRBV5-1 and J is TRBJ1-1, with 8 bases fitting TRBD1. Trimming took 7 bases from V and 5 from J; bases not matched to a gene: 13. The germline CDR1 and CDR2 sequences are SGHRS and YFSETQ. CDR3 length equals 15 residues. The CDR3 loop reads CASVLGQGARTEAFF. CDR3 DNA: TGCGCCAGCGTTTTAGGGCAGGGGGCTCGAACTGAAGCTTTCTTT.

The V call is TRBV21-1, the J call TRBJ1-2; the D call TRBD1 from the table was never checked on the DNA. TRBV21-1 is a documented pseudogene. The length of the CDR3 is 15 residues. The CDR3 sequence: CASSKKNSRYYGYTF. CDR3 sequence (DNA): TGTGCCAGCAGCAAAAAGAACAGCCGCTACTATGGCTACACCTTC.

This chain connects TRBV6-1 to TRBJ2-7; a weak D match, TRBD1 (5 bases). The CDR3 has 15 amino acids. Germline V gives CDR1 MNHNS, CDR2 SASEGT. The V end lost 3 bases, the J end lost 0 bases, and 12 bases lay between the germline ends. The CDR3 is CASSETSTVSYEQYF. The CDR3 nucleotides read TGTGCCAGCAGTGAGACCTCGACAGTCTCCTACGAGCAGTACTTC.

The chain employs TRBV19 and TRBJ1-5, with D unresolved. Germline CDR1 is LNHDA and CDR2 is SQIVND (reference sequence). The CDR3 contains 12 residues. Deletions cut 1 base from V and 5 bases from J, with 3 bases between. This CDR3 reads CASSIGYQPQHF. The CDR3 region has the DNA TGTGCCAGTAGTATAGGGTATCAGCCCCAGCATTTT.

The CDR3 DNA sequence: TGTGCCAGCAGCCAATCAGGGGCTGGCGGGGGCGTTCTCAATGAGCAGTTCTTC. This translates into CASSQSGAGGGVLNEQFF. The chain couples TRBV7-8 to TRBJ2-1, with D perhaps matching TRBD2 (7 bases). Germline CDR1 and CDR2: SGHVS and FQNEAQ. This CDR3 has 18 residues. V lost 5 bases and J 6 bases, leaving 26 bases between the germline ends.

The V and J genes are TRBV20-1 and TRBJ2-5; D unresolved. V dropped 5 bases and J dropped 5 bases, with 9 bases sitting between them. CDR1 and CDR2 (germline): DFQATT, SNEGSKA (reference sequence). This CDR3 has 11 residues. The CDR3 loop reads CSAQDGETQYF. CDR3 in DNA: TGCAGTGCTCAAGACGGGGAGACCCAGTACTTC.

The chain is built from TRBV5-6 and TRBJ2-7; the D gene is possibly TRBD2 (7 bases). With 6 bases removed from V and 2 bases from J, the gap between germline ends came to 12 bases. This CDR3 has 13 amino acids. Looked up from germline, CDR1 is SGHDT and CDR2 is YYEEEE. The CDR3, as DNA: TGTGCCAGCAACAGGGAGGGCCCCTACGAGCAGTACTTC. It specifies CASNREGPYEQYF.

The chain uses TRBV6-6 and TRBJ1-2, with D possibly matching TRBD1 (6 bases). The V gene's germline CDR1 is MNHNY and CDR2 SVGAGI (reference sequence). The CDR3 length is 13 residues. The V gene lost 2 bases and the J gene lost 6 bases, with 10 bases spanning the gap. The CDR3 loop is CASSYLTGDGYTF. The CDR3, as DNA: TGTGCCAGCAGTTACCTGACAGGAGATGGCTACACCTTC.

J is TRBJ1-2 and V is TRBV10-3; tentatively, D is TRBD1 (6 bases). Germline V lookup: CDR1 ENHRY, CDR2 SYGVKD. V was trimmed by 6 bases and J by 0 bases, leaving 11 bases between them. This CDR3 spans 14 amino acids. As DNA, the CDR3 is TGTGCCATCAGGGGGGGCATGGCTAACTATGGCTACACCTTC. Its translation is CAIRGGMANYGYTF.

This clone was recorded once. The chain uses TRBV28 and TRBJ1-5; 9 nucleotides line up with TRBD1. V shed 6 bases and J 7 bases; nucleotides not matched to a gene: 10. CDR1 MDHEN and CDR2 SYDVKM come from the germline V gene. This CDR3 is built from 15 residues. CDR3 amino acids: CASSRKGQGQQPQHF. As DNA, the CDR3 is TGTGCCAGCAGCCGGAAGGGACAGGGTCAACAGCCCCAGCATTTT.

The chain links TRBV6-6 to TRBJ2-1; 11 bases are shared with TRBD2. Germline V CDR1 and CDR2: MNHNY, SVGAGI (reference sequence). The V gene end was trimmed by 3 bases and the J gene end by 9 bases; junction bases not matched to a gene: 7. This CDR3 region has 15 residues. The CDR3 sequence is CASSYVAGGPLEQFF. The CDR3, as DNA: TGTGCCAGCAGTTATGTAGCGGGGGGGCCTCTTGAGCAGTTCTTC.

The V and J genes are TRBV18 and TRBJ1-5; no clear D gene. Germline V gene data show CDR1 as KGHSH and CDR2 as LQKENI. The CDR3 covers 12 residues. With 6 bases removed from V and 8 bases from J, the gap between germline ends came to 11 bases. CDR3 in DNA: TGTGCCAGCTCTCGGGAGTCAGAGCCCCAGCATTTT. Protein sequence: CASSRESEPQHF.

The chain uses TRBV11-3 and TRBJ2-7; 8 positions agree with TRBD1. After removal of 1 base from V and 5 bases from J, the junction contained 4 bases not matched to a gene. The CDR3 spans 14 residues. Looked up from germline, CDR1 is SGHNT and CDR2 is YENEEA. CDR3 loop: CASSLGQGFHEQYF. CDR3 nucleotide sequence: TGTGCCAGCAGCTTAGGACAGGGGTTCCACGAGCAGTACTTC.

This clone has only a few counts. The chain couples TRBV7-8 to TRBJ1-2, with 9 positions matching TRBD1. Per germline, CDR1 SGHVS and CDR2 FQNEAQ. V trimming: 5 bases; J trimming: 3 bases; junction bases outside the gene matches: 4. This CDR3 contains 14 residues. CDR3 amino acids: CASSLQGADYGYTF. The CDR3 nucleotides are TGTGCCAGCAGCCTACAGGGGGCTGACTATGGCTACACCTTC.

The V and J genes are TRBV21-1 and TRBJ2-5; the table names TRBD2, a call not compared with the DNA. The DNA end is a closer match to TRBJ2-7, so the J assignment may be wrong. TRBV21-1 is a recognized pseudogene. This CDR3 spans 16 amino acids. Written as DNA, the CDR3 is TGTGCCAGCAGCCCCCCTGGGACTAGCGGGATATACGAGCAGTACTTC. It yields the protein CASSPPGTSGIYEQYF.

The V and J genes are TRBV5-1 and TRBJ1-1; D is perhaps TRBD1 (5 bases). Germline V gives CDR1 SGHRS, CDR2 YFSETQ. V lost 0 bases and J 1 base, leaving 10 bases between the germline ends. This CDR3 is built from 15 residues. The CDR3 nucleotides read TGCGCCAGCAGCTTGGTCCAGGGCGGGAACACTGAAGCTTTCTTT. Residues: CASSLVQGGNTEAFF.